This is a list of T cell receptor beta chains from one sample in a study of cytomegalovirus exposure and HLA in healthy donors. TCRdb's copy holds only in-frame clones and misses some; the assay was immunoSEQ multiplex PCR. The sample yields 150,000 to 200,000 clones, approximately 78% seen once. Sequences were obtained from PBMCs. These receptors all come from a woman aged 25 to 45 in good health and CMV-seronegative. Both conserved end residues are part of each CDR3. D genes are given only for firm matches. For some rows the clone size is stated as once, few or many, or as a class when expanded; others skip it.

len	abundance	d_gene	v_gene	j_gene	CDR3aa	CDR3nt
14	few	-	TRBV7-8	TRBJ1-1	CASSLKGIGTEAFF	TGTGCCAGCAGCTTAAAGGGGATTGGTACTGAAGCTTTCTTT
14	-	TRBD1	TRBV27	TRBJ1-4	CATSGDRPNEKLFF	TGTGCCACTTCCGGGGACAGGCCCAATGAAAAACTGTTTTTT
14	-	-	TRBV19	TRBJ1-2	CASSIDTTPGAYTF	TGTGCCAGTAGTATAGATACCACGCCCGGAGCCTACACCTTC
16	-	TRBD1	TRBV19	TRBJ1-2	CASSPRTGARVYGYTF	TGTGCCAGTAGTCCCCGGACAGGGGCAAGGGTCTATGGCTACACCTTC
15	-	TRBD2	TRBV6-5	TRBJ2-1	CASSPRGGGAGEQFF	TGTGCCAGCAGCCCCCGAGGCGGGGGGGCCGGTGAGCAGTTCTTC
15	-	TRBD1	TRBV6-6	TRBJ1-1	CASTPAEGAGTEAFF	TGTGCCAGCACCCCCGCTGAGGGGGCGGGGACTGAAGCTTTCTTT
15	-	-	TRBV7-2	TRBJ1-5	CASSRSNPQAQPQHF	TGTGCCAGCAGCCGAAGTAATCCACAGGCTCAGCCCCAGCATTTT
14	-	TRBD1	TRBV5-6	TRBJ1-1	CASSPGQANTEAFF	TGTGCCAGCAGCCCGGGACAGGCGAACACTGAAGCTTTCTTT
13	few	-	TRBV9	TRBJ2-5	CASSHGSQETQYF	TGTGCCAGCAGCCACGGGTCTCAAGAGACCCAGTACTTC
15	-	-	TRBV2	TRBJ2-3	CASTAIGGPTDTQYF	TGTGCCAGCACGGCGATTGGCGGTCCCACAGATACGCAGTATTTT
15	once	TRBD2	TRBV4-1	TRBJ2-7	CASSPLAGGSYEQYF	TGCGCCAGCAGCCCACTAGCGGGGGGTTCCTACGAGCAGTACTTC
14	-	-	TRBV5-1	TRBJ2-3	CASSLAALDDTQYF	TGCGCCAGCAGCTTGGCCGCGCTAGACGATACGCAGTATTTT
14	-	-	TRBV2	TRBJ2-7	CASTEAAVQNEQYF	TGTGCCAGCACTGAAGCGGCTGTTCAAAACGAGCAGTACTTC
17	-	TRBD1	TRBV2	TRBJ2-3	CASVSGQGYTSTDTQYF	TGTGCCTCGGTCAGCGGACAGGGGTATACTAGCACAGATACGCAGTATTTT
14	-	-	TRBV9	TRBJ2-2	CASARAPDTGELFF	TGTGCCAGCGCCCGCGCCCCTGACACCGGGGAGCTGTTTTTT
15	-	TRBD1	TRBV2	TRBJ2-1	CASSLGTASYNEQFF	TGTGCCAGCAGTCTCGGGACAGCCTCTTACAATGAGCAGTTCTTC
14	-	TRBD1	TRBV6-1	TRBJ1-2	CASSSGTGMKGYTF	TGTGCCAGCAGTTCCGGGACAGGGATGAAAGGCTACACCTTC
14	-	-	TRBV19	TRBJ2-1	CASSIVSGGGEQFF	TGTGCCAGTAGTATAGTCAGTGGAGGTGGGGAGCAGTTCTTC
13	-	-	TRBV11-2	TRBJ1-1	CASNHRWNTEAFF	TGTGCCAGCAACCACAGGTGGAACACTGAAGCTTTCTTT
13	-	-	TRBV11-1	TRBJ1-5	CASSGGGREPQHF	TGTGCCAGCAGCGGGGGGGGTCGCGAGCCCCAGCATTTT
13	-	-	TRBV27	TRBJ2-7	CASSFSGQNEQYF	TGTGCCAGCAGTTTCTCAGGACAGAACGAGCAGTACTTC
13	few	-	TRBV30	TRBJ1-5	CAWGHLSNQPQHF	TGTGCCTGGGGACACCTTAGCAATCAGCCCCAGCATTTT
14	-	TRBD2	TRBV7-3	TRBJ2-3	CASSQRGEGDTQYF	TGTGCCAGCAGCCAGCGGGGGGAGGGAGATACGCAGTATTTT
14	-	-	TRBV6-6	TRBJ1-4	CASSKRWGDEKLFF	TGTGCCAGCAGTAAAAGGTGGGGCGATGAAAAACTGTTTTTT
14	-	-	TRBV5-6	TRBJ2-2	CASSLYEGAWELFF	TGTGCCAGCAGCTTGTACGAGGGCGCCTGGGAGCTGTTTTTT